These 7 T cell receptor beta chains were all obtained from the same sample, sequenced in a study of human T cells and chemical hapten exposure. This sample's time point: patch test 2, 6 weeks after DPC sensitization. The treatment: therapeutic diphenylcyclopropenone sensitization with weekly scalp DPC. TCRdb recomputed calls from the RACE reads with MiXCR, one row per CDR3 protein. The sample consists of 65,000 to 95,000 distinct CDR3 sequences, 6.6% of them appearing once. The sample in question was whole blood, obtained in connection with sensitization to the hapten diphenylcyclopropenone (DPC). The source is a woman in her 30s with alopecia areata. Some clones in this sample may be carry-over from other donors' samples.

This clonotype was seen repeatedly, ten times or more. The rearrangement uses TRBV7-6 and TRBJ1-1; tentatively, D is TRBD1 (6 bases). Germline CDR1 SGHVS, CDR2 FNYEAQ. V was clipped by 2 bases and J by 0 bases, with 13 bases between them. The CDR3 covers 16 residues. Here the CDR3 reads CASSLQPGVMNTEAFF. CDR3 DNA: TGTGCCAGCAGCTTACAACCAGGGGTCATGAACACTGAAGCTTTCTTT.

In this sample, this clonotype turned up a few times. The rearrangement joins TRBV7-2 to TRBJ2-5, with D possibly matching TRBD1 (5 bases). CDR1 and CDR2 from the germline V gene are SGHTA and FQGNSA. The CDR3 is 15 amino acids. The germline V and J ends were trimmed by 2 bases and 4 bases, with 14 bases remaining between them. The CDR3 DNA reads TGTGCCAGCAGCTTATTGTCGCAGGGCGCAGAGACCCAGTACTTC. It translates to CASSLLSQGAETQYF.

A few counts support this clonotype. This rearrangement joins TRBV14 to TRBJ1-1; D remains ambiguous. Germline V lookup: CDR1 SGHDN, CDR2 FVKESK. This CDR3 is 12 amino acids long. The ends were cut back, 4 bases at V and 11 bases at J, with 14 bases in the middle. DNA for the CDR3: TGTGCCAGCAGCCCGGTAGGGCGTGGGGCTTTCTTT. Translating gives CASSPVGRGAFF. The variable domain in full, with the rest retrieved from reference TRBV14 and TRBJ1-1, is EAGVTQFPSHSVIEKGQTVTLRCDPISGHDNLYWYRRVMGKEIKFLLHFVKESKQDESGMPNNRFLAERTGGTYSTLKVQPAELEDSGVYFCASSPVGRGAFFGQGTRLTVV.

This clonotype was seen many times. The rearrangement links TRBV7-8 to TRBJ2-3; 10 nucleotides match TRBD2. The CDR3 consists of 15 residues. From germline, CDR1 is SGHVS and CDR2 FQNEAQ. Germline trimming cut 5 bases from V and 7 bases from J; bases unmatched to any gene: 9. The CDR3 spells CASSPTSGSHNTQYF. In DNA form, the CDR3 reads TGTGCCAGCAGCCCGACTAGCGGGTCCCACAATACGCAGTATTTT.

CDR3 region: CSAKGTTGELFF. CDR3 nucleotide sequence: TGCAGTGCTAAGGGGACCACCGGGGAGCTGTTTTTT. V usage is TRBV20-1 and J usage is TRBJ2-2; tentatively, D is TRBD1 or TRBD2 (5 bases each). The CDR3 covers 12 residues. Germline V lookup: CDR1 DFQATT, CDR2 SNEGSKA (reference sequence). V lost 4 bases and J 4 bases, leaving 7 bases between the germline ends.

This clonotype occurred many times. The chain links TRBV6-6 to TRBJ1-4, with TRBD1 matching over 11 bases. The V gene's germline CDR1 is MNHNY and CDR2 SVGAGI (reference sequence). The CDR3 is 16 residues long. The trim removed 6 bases at V and 2 bases at J, leaving 5 bases unmatched. The DNA of the CDR3 is TGTGCCAGCAGCCTAGGACAGGGGGCGACTAATGAAAAACTGTTTTTT. Encoded protein: CASSLGQGATNEKLFF.

This chain links TRBV6-2 or TRBV6-3 with TRBJ2-7, with D perhaps matching TRBD1 or TRBD2 (5 bases each). V was pared by 6 bases and J by 5 bases, with 8 bases between. CDR1 and CDR2 (germline): MNHEY, SVGEGT. The CDR3 is 11 residues long. The CDR3, as DNA: TGTGCCAGCAGCCCGGGGCACGAGCAGTACTTC. Protein sequence: CASSPGHEQYF.